Sequencing of this T cell receptor beta chain was carried out in a study of cytomegalovirus exposure and HLA in healthy donors. Overall study context: Caucasian-associated ancestry cluster membership applied to approximately 80% of approximately 420 genotyped donors. Overall study findings and caveats: Earlier analysis found most TCR beta V segments productive about 87% or about 30% of the time. In a later analysis, TCR beta V- and J-gene trimming was associated with a missense DCLRE1C variant. Under in vitro conditions, a few CMV-associated chains were confirmed as specific for CMV antigens.

Germline CDR1 MRHNA, CDR2 SNTAGT. The germline V and J ends were trimmed by 4 bases and 5 bases, with 9 bases remaining between them. This CDR3 has 13 residues. There are a few counts of this clone. Antigen unknown. Both 60 Vbeta primers and 13 Jbeta primers went into the PCR. The table came from immunoSEQ multiplex PCR; TCRdb's copy has only in-frame clones and leaves some out. The sample consists of around 90,000 clones, about 89% of them appearing once. This chain links TRBV6-4 with TRBJ2-1; the D is unclear. Sample: PBMCs. The TCR was taken from a man aged 25 to 40 in good health and CMV-seropositive. The chain's CDR3 is CASSATANNEQFF. As DNA, the CDR3 is TGTGCCAGCAGTGCCACAGCTAACAATGAGCAGTTCTTC.